The T cell receptor (beta chain) described here comes from a study of T-cell memory formation after mild COVID-19. Across the study: TCR clusters were mostly confined to one donor each. Study-level findings and limits: Clones shrinking between day 15 and 85 showed a balanced CD4/CD8 split, and those that grew later tilted toward CD4+.

UMIs and sample barcodes were carried by the TCR alpha and TCR beta cDNA libraries that 5'RACE produced using constant-segment primers. Each CDR3 protein gets one entry after TCRdb re-called the 5' RACE reads with MiXCR. The sample shows about 68,000 distinct CDR3 sequences, around 15% of them seen only once. Deletions cut 3 bases from V and 4 bases from J, with 14 bases between. Germline V gene data show CDR1 as SGHNT and CDR2 as YYREEE (reference sequence). CDR3 length equals 15 residues. To note about this clonotype: The antigen remains unidentified.

The TCR sequence derives from an adult woman who had mild COVID-19 (a few samples of this study predate the infection). Cell type and time point are not known. The chain recombines TRBV5-4 with TRBJ2-1; D is ambiguous. Specimen: PBMCs or a T cell subset sorted from them (not recorded which). The CDR3 DNA follows: TGTGCCAGCAGCTCCGGAACGAACGGATACAATGAGCAGTTCTTC. It is translated as CASSSGTNGYNEQFF.